This TCR beta chain was sequenced during a study of cytomegalovirus exposure and HLA in healthy donors. Study-wide findings and caveats: The productive fraction for most TCR beta V segments was about 90% or about 30% in an earlier analysis. Among immune exposure information, only CMV serostatus was available. Looking again later, the authors saw that most CMV-associated TCR beta chains seemed HLA-restricted.

The CDR3 runs 15 residues. With 3 bases clipped from V and 6 bases from J, the junction kept 9 bases outside the gene matches. CDR1 and CDR2 (germline): SEHNR, FQNEAQ (reference sequence). A remark on this clone: No antigen is known for it.

Primers included in the PCR were 60 Vbeta and 13 Jbeta primers. Some clones are missing from TCRdb's copy, which holds only in-frame ones; the method was immunoSEQ multiplex PCR. The sample consists of 110,000 to 150,000 clones, about 8.9% of them appearing once. Healthy individuals who donated bone marrow served as the donors. The sequence came from a man between 45 and 60 years old in good health and CMV-seronegative. The chain couples TRBV7-9 to TRBJ1-2, with 8 nucleotides matching TRBD1. The sequencing input was PBMCs. The CDR3 DNA reads TGTGCCAGCAGCTTGGGGACAGGAGGGCCGGATGGCTACACCTTC. Translated: CASSLGTGGPDGYTF.